Below are 25 T cell receptor beta chains sequenced from a single sample in a study of blood T cell repertoires in COVID-19. Measured with immunoSEQ multiplex PCR; TCRdb has only the in-frame clones, and not every one. The table shows a few hundred thousand clones, with just under 90% occurring only once. Material: peripheral blood. These receptors were obtained from a woman aged 25-40 years with COVID-19, enrolled during active disease.

In DNA, the CDR3 is TGTGCCAGCAGCTTGTTAGTGTCGGGACAGAATACCGGGGAGCTGTTTTTT. Amino acid sequence: CASSLLVSGQNTGELFF. The genes are TRBV5-4 and TRBJ2-2; TRBD1 matches 7 bases. Trimming at V came to 1 base and at J to 5 bases, leaving 11 bases not matched to a gene. The CDR3 contains 17 residues. Per germline, CDR1 SGHNT and CDR2 YYREEE (reference sequence).

The rearrangement uses TRBV6-5 and TRBJ2-4, with D uncertain. Germline CDR1 reads MNHEY; CDR2 reads SVGAGI. This CDR3 comprises 14 residues. Trimming took off 6 bases at V and 0 bases at J, with 9 bases between the two ends. CDR3 loop: CASRDGVAKNIQYF. Here the CDR3 DNA reads TGTGCCAGCAGGGATGGAGTAGCCAAAAACATTCAGTACTTC.

The V and J genes are TRBV7-2 and TRBJ2-7; TRBD2 might be the D (7 bases). The CDR3 totals 13 residues. The germline V and J ends were trimmed by 6 bases and 6 bases, with 15 bases remaining between them. Germline CDR1 SGHTA, CDR2 FQGNSA. CDR3 loop: CASRGGGAAEQYF. The CDR3 bases are TGTGCCAGCAGGGGAGGGGGGGCAGCCGAGCAGTACTTC.

The chain is built from TRBV5-1 and TRBJ1-5, with 9 positions matching TRBD1. This CDR3 contains 15 residues. Germline CDR1 and CDR2: SGHRS and YFSETQ. J gave up 8 bases and V 4 bases, and 10 bases lay outside the gene matches. The CDR3 region is CASSPTGGIMEPQHF. As DNA, the CDR3 is TGCGCCAGCAGCCCGACAGGGGGGATCATGGAGCCCCAGCATTTT.

CDR3 nucleotide sequence: TGTGCCATCAGTGATTCCGGCTACGAGCAGTACTTC. This gives the protein CAISDSGYEQYF. The genes are TRBV10-3 and TRBJ2-7; D remains ambiguous. Germline lookup yields CDR1 ENHRY and CDR2 SYGVKD. The CDR3 has 12 residues. V was trimmed by 3 bases and J by 3 bases, leaving 6 bases between them.

This rearrangement joins TRBV28 to TRBJ2-1, with D possibly matching TRBD1 (7 bases). Germline-derived CDR1 and CDR2 are MDHEN and SYDVKM. Trimming cost V 10 bases and J 6 bases, with 16 bases left between them. CDR3 length: 13 residues. The CDR3 bases are TGTGCCATCACTGGGCAGGGGGGCAATGAGCAGTTCTTC. This sequence encodes CAITGQGGNEQFF.

The rearrangement links TRBV5-6 to TRBJ1-2, with TRBD1 matching over 10 bases. The germline V gene has CDR1 SGHDT and CDR2 YYEEEE. After removal of 3 bases from V and 5 bases from J, the junction contained 16 bases not matched to a gene. This CDR3 has 18 residues. The CDR3 sequence: CASSSYRAAEDRGYGYTF. DNA of the CDR3: TGTGCCAGCAGCTCTTACCGCGCCGCAGAGGACAGGGGGTATGGCTACACCTTC. Looking up the rest from reference TRBV5-6 and TRBJ1-2 gives the full variable domain: DAGVTQSPTHLIKTRGQQVTLRCSPKSGHDTVSWYQQALGQGPQFIFQYYEEEERQRGNFPDRFSGHQFPNYSSELNVNALLLGDSALYLCASSSYRAAEDRGYGYTFGSGTRLTVV.

The gene calls are TRBV9 and TRBJ1-6, with unresolved D. The length of the CDR3 is 15 residues. Looked up from germline, CDR1 is SGDLS and CDR2 is YYNGEE. Trimming removed 4 bases at V and 6 bases at J, with 14 bases between. Here the CDR3 reads CASSPERQLNSPLHF. CDR3 in DNA: TGTGCCAGCAGCCCAGAGAGGCAGCTTAATTCACCCCTCCACTTT.

The chain couples TRBV11-2 to TRBJ1-1; D might be TRBD1 (6 bases). The CDR3 is made up of 14 amino acids. CDR1 is SGHAT, CDR2 FQNNGV, per germline. The germline V and J ends were trimmed by 1 base and 9 bases, with 15 bases remaining between them. The CDR3 DNA reads TGTGCCAGCAGCTTAGCGGGGGGCATAGAAAAAGCTTTCTTT. The encoded protein is CASSLAGGIEKAFF. The whole variable domain, filled in from reference TRBV11-2 and TRBJ1-1, reads EAGVAQSPRYKIIEKRQSVAFWCNPISGHATLYWYQQILGQGPKLLIQFQNNGVVDDSQLPKDRFSAERLKGVDSTLKIQPAKLEDSAVYLCASSLAGGIEKAFFGQGTRLTVV.

This chain connects TRBV5-1 to TRBJ1-1, with unresolved D. Germline V CDR1 and CDR2: SGHRS, YFSETQ. The V end lost 0 bases, the J end lost 1 base, and 10 bases lay between the germline ends. The CDR3 has 15 amino acids. The CDR3 reads CASSLGVTPNTEAFF. CDR3 coding DNA: TGCGCCAGCAGCTTGGGTGTGACACCGAACACTGAAGCTTTCTTT.

The CDR3 loop is CASSLGTGVGTEAFF. The CDR3 DNA reads TGCGCCAGCAGCTTGGGGACAGGGGTCGGGACTGAAGCTTTCTTT. The V and J genes are TRBV5-1 and TRBJ1-1, with TRBD1 matching over 9 bases. The V segment lost 0 bases and the J segment 5 bases; nucleotides outside the gene matches: 5. This CDR3 comprises 15 residues. Germline CDR1 SGHRS, CDR2 YFSETQ.

The CDR3 region has the DNA TGTGCCAGCAGCTTCGTTAAAGAGGGTCGAGGGGTAGCGGGAAACGAGCAGTACTTC. It yields the protein CASSFVKEGRGVAGNEQYF. The chain carries TRBV13 and TRBJ2-7; 8 positions agree with TRBD2. CDR1 is PRHDT, CDR2 FYEKMQ, per germline (reference sequence). V gave up 3 bases and J gave up 5 bases; unmatched junction bases: 21. The CDR3 covers 19 residues.

The sample holds one count of this clone. The genes are TRBV6-5 and TRBJ2-2; D unclear. CDR3 length equals 12 residues. Germline V lookup: CDR1 MNHEY, CDR2 SVGAGI. The V and J ends lost 7 bases and 6 bases respectively, with 9 bases between them. The CDR3 sequence is CASIQYPGELFF. Written as DNA, the CDR3 is TGTGCCAGCATACAGTATCCCGGGGAGCTGTTTTTT.

This chain connects TRBV4-1 to TRBJ1-5; a possible D gene is TRBD1 (6 bases). The CDR3 is made up of 15 amino acids. Trimming removed 0 bases from V and 6 bases from J, with 12 bases in between. Germline V lookup: CDR1 MGHRA, CDR2 YSYEKL. The CDR3 here is CASSQEGRGSQPQHF. The DNA of the CDR3 is TGCGCCAGCAGCCAAGAAGGGAGGGGGAGTCAGCCCCAGCATTTT.

A note on this clone: The junction departs from the called germline gene at one end, perhaps through a read error. The gene calls are TRBV3-1 (or the pseudogene TRBV3-2) and TRBJ1-1, with D maybe TRBD1 (5 bases). Germline V CDR1 and CDR2: LGHDT, YNNKEL (reference sequence). This CDR3 comprises 14 residues. CDR3 residues: CARSHGGVGTEAFF. The CDR3 DNA is TGTGCCCGCAGCCACGGGGGGGTGGGGACTGAAGCTTTCTTT.

This rearrangement joins TRBV7-9 to TRBJ2-7; 7 bases match TRBD1. The CDR3 runs to 16 residues. V lost 4 bases, J lost 2 bases, and 11 bases stayed unmatched. Germline CDR1 and CDR2: SEHNR and FQNEAQ (reference sequence). In DNA, the CDR3 is TGTGCCAGCAGCTACACCGGGACAGCCCCTACCTACGAGCAGTACTTC. It codes for CASSYTGTAPTYEQYF. The entire variable domain, with the rest obtained from reference TRBV7-9 and TRBJ2-7, is as follows: DTGVSQNPRHKITKRGQNVTFRCDPISEHNRLYWYRQTLGQGPEFLTYFQNEAQLEKSRLLSDRFSAERPKGSFSTLEIQRTEQGDSAMYLCASSYTGTAPTYEQYFGPGTRLTVT.

The V call is TRBV18, the J call TRBJ2-7, with TRBD2 as a possible D gene (7 bases). The CDR3 has 15 amino acids. V was pared by 3 bases and J by 5 bases, with 17 bases between. Germline V gene data show CDR1 as KGHSH and CDR2 as LQKENI. The CDR3 spells CASSPVRTGGHEQYF. CDR3 nucleotide sequence: TGTGCCAGCTCACCCGTCAGGACGGGGGGCCACGAGCAGTACTTC.

This clone showed up just once. The rearrangement joins TRBV7-8 to TRBJ1-2; perhaps TRBD1 as D (5 bases). Per the germline V gene, CDR1 is SGHVS and CDR2 is FQNEAQ. Trimming removed 5 bases at V and 3 bases at J, with 10 bases between. The CDR3 extends over 13 amino acids. This CDR3 reads CASSRTLDYGYTF. DNA for the CDR3: TGTGCCAGCAGCCGGACATTAGACTATGGCTACACCTTC.

Only one count was recorded for this clone. The rearrangement links TRBV29-1 to TRBJ1-1; 10 bases line up with TRBD1. CDR3 size: 13 residues. Germline V gene lookup returns CDR1 SQVTM and CDR2 ANQGSEA. With V trimmed by 7 bases and J by 1 base, 3 bases remained unmatched. The CDR3, as DNA: TGCAGCGCGGGACAGGGGAAGAACACTGAAGCTTTCTTT. It codes for CSAGQGKNTEAFF.

The chain recombines TRBV7-9 with TRBJ1-4; D is uncertain. Deletions cut 6 bases from V and 0 bases from J, with 17 bases between. CDR3 length: 17 residues. Germline CDR1 SEHNR, CDR2 FQNEAQ (reference sequence). As DNA, the CDR3 is TGTGCCAGCAGATCTGGGCCCGGAACTCCAACTAATGAAAAACTGTTTTTT. Amino acid sequence: CASRSGPGTPTNEKLFF.

In its sample, this clone was seen once. This rearrangement joins TRBV7-8 to TRBJ2-7, with a possible D match to TRBD1 (5 bases). This CDR3 spans 14 amino acids. CDR1 and CDR2 from the germline V gene are SGHVS and FQNEAQ. The ends were cut back, 1 base at V and 1 base at J, with 8 bases in the middle. The CDR3, as DNA: TGTGCCAGCAGCTTAGTCAAGGGGTCCTACGAGCAGTACTTC. Amino acid sequence: CASSLVKGSYEQYF.

The V and J genes are TRBV7-6 and TRBJ2-7, with TRBD1 matching over 8 bases. V lost 2 bases to trimming and J lost 4 bases; unmatched junction nucleotides: 16. The CDR3 is 18 residues long. Looked up from germline, CDR1 is SGHVS and CDR2 is FNYEAQ. The CDR3, as DNA: TGTGCCAGCAGCTTACGGCAGGGGGCTTGGAACGCGGAGTACGAGCAGTACTTC. Its protein product is CASSLRQGAWNAEYEQYF.

The genes are TRBV18 and TRBJ2-1; 11 bases line up with TRBD2. This CDR3 region has 14 residues. Germline CDR1 KGHSH, CDR2 LQKENI. Trimming cost V 3 bases and J 10 bases; bases outside gene matches: 5. CDR3 amino acids: CASSPSGGAREQFF. As DNA, the CDR3 is TGTGCCAGCTCACCTAGCGGGGGGGCTCGGGAGCAGTTCTTC.

This chain joins TRBV6-1 and TRBJ2-7, with 10 nucleotides matching TRBD1. The CDR3 is 15 amino acids. Looked up from germline, CDR1 is MNHNS and CDR2 is SASEGT. Trimming at V came to 3 bases and at J to 0 bases, leaving 2 bases not matched to a gene. CDR3 region: CASSETGGASYEQYF. The CDR3 region has the DNA TGTGCCAGCAGTGAGACAGGGGGCGCCTCCTACGAGCAGTACTTC.

The J gene is TRBJ1-3, the V gene TRBV19; D gene ambiguous. Germline V gene lookup returns CDR1 LNHDA and CDR2 SQIVND (reference sequence). V lost 5 bases and J 0 bases, leaving 8 bases between the germline ends. This CDR3 has 14 amino acids. DNA for the CDR3: TGTGCCAGTAGTCACAGTTACTCTGGAAACACCATATATTTT. Its protein is CASSHSYSGNTIYF.